One sample yielded the 11 T cell receptor beta chains listed below, sequenced in a study of T cell clones after liver transplantation. The repertoire was sequenced with immunoSEQ multiplex PCR; TCRdb's copy has only in-frame clones and lacks some. The sample contains around 19,000 clones, about 77% of which appear only once. Source: CD8+ T cells from blood, taken 52 to 60 months after liver transplant. All receptors come from a human patient who received a liver transplant. The graft donor may have contributed some T cells.

The chain carries TRBV19 and TRBJ1-6, with D possibly TRBD1 on 6 matching bases. Germline CDR1 and CDR2: LNHDA and SQIVND (reference sequence). The CDR3 contains 18 residues. V was shortened by 3 bases and J by 0 bases, with 15 bases between the two germline ends. CDR3 protein: CASSIGGLSSSYNSPLHF. CDR3 DNA sequence: TGTGCCAGTAGTATTGGGGGCCTCTCGAGCTCCTATAATTCACCCCTCCACTTT.

A note on this clone: The identical CDR3 is also encoded by other nucleotide sequences in the sample. J is TRBJ1-1 and V is TRBV4-1; weak D call: TRBD1 (5 bases). Germline V gene data show CDR1 as MGHRA and CDR2 as YSYEKL. The V and J ends lost 0 bases and 1 base respectively, with 9 bases between them. The CDR3 totals 15 residues. The CDR3 DNA reads TGCGCCAGCAGCCAAGAGGGGACGGCGAACACTGAAGCTTTCTTT. Its protein is CASSQEGTANTEAFF.

CDR3 loop: CASSPPQTRQGGYGYTF. The CDR3 DNA reads as TGTGCCAGCTCACCGCCGCAGACTAGACAGGGGGGATATGGCTACACCTTC. J is TRBJ1-2 and V is TRBV18; TRBD1 matches 9 bases. CDR1 and CDR2 from the germline V gene are KGHSH and LQKENI. The CDR3 spans 17 residues. The J segment lost 5 bases and the V segment lost 3 bases, leaving 13 bases of the junction unmatched.

This clone was counted only a few times. The chain recombines TRBV6-1 with TRBJ2-7; D is uncertain. Per the germline V gene, CDR1 is MNHNS and CDR2 is SASEGT. The CDR3 is made up of 13 amino acids. Trimming took off 1 base at V and 4 bases at J, with 8 bases between the two ends. CDR3 amino acids: CASSEGGVYEQYF. The CDR3 nucleotides read TGTGCCAGCAGTGAAGGTGGGGTGTACGAGCAGTACTTC.

The chain links TRBV7-9 to TRBJ2-7; D gene unclear. V was trimmed by 5 bases and J by 8 bases, leaving 22 bases between them. The CDR3 spans 15 residues. The V gene's germline CDR1 is SEHNR and CDR2 FQNEAQ (reference sequence). CDR3 protein: CASSHPWDRTLKQYF. The CDR3 nucleotides read TGTGCCAGCAGCCACCCCTGGGATAGGACCTTGAAGCAGTACTTC.

This CDR3 reads CASIDLTGPYEQYF. CDR3 DNA sequence: TGTGCCAGCATCGACCTGACAGGGCCCTACGAGCAGTACTTC. V gene TRBV6-1 combines with J gene TRBJ2-7, with 7 bases matching TRBD1. This CDR3 has 14 amino acids. V gave up 7 bases and J gave up 2 bases; unmatched junction bases: 8. Germline V gives CDR1 MNHNS, CDR2 SASEGT.

The chain combines TRBV27 with TRBJ1-2; 8 positions agree with TRBD1. CDR1 and CDR2 from the germline V gene are MNHEY and SMNVEV (reference sequence). The CDR3 is made up of 18 amino acids. V shed 4 bases and J 2 bases; nucleotides not matched to a gene: 15. CDR3 DNA sequence: TGTGCCAGCAGTTCGAGGGTGGTTCAGGACAGGGCCAACTATGGCTACACCTTC. Translating it yields CASSSRVVQDRANYGYTF.

The J gene is TRBJ1-4, the V gene TRBV6-1; D is undetermined. The CDR3 spans 12 residues. From germline, CDR1 is MNHNS and CDR2 SASEGT. V shed 7 bases and J shed 13 bases, with 16 bases lying between them. Here the CDR3 reads CASTLDFSGLFF. In DNA form, the CDR3 reads TGTGCCAGCACCTTAGACTTTTCGGGACTGTTTTTT.

This clone is medium-sized in the sample. The gene calls are TRBV5-1 and TRBJ1-2; D may be TRBD1 (6 bases). Trimming took 1 base from V and 7 from J, leaving 14 bases between them. The length of the CDR3 is 14 residues. Germline lookup yields CDR1 SGHRS and CDR2 YFSETQ. CDR3: CASSLWTEAGGYTF. Here the CDR3 DNA reads TGCGCCAGCAGCTTGTGGACAGAGGCAGGTGGCTACACCTTC.

This chain uses TRBV7-3 with TRBJ2-2; D ambiguous. Trimming pared 1 base from V and 14 bases from J, leaving 14 bases between. This CDR3 contains 13 residues. Per the germline V gene, CDR1 is SGHTA and CDR2 is FQGTGA. This CDR3 reads CASSLRGTQTLFF. The CDR3 coding sequence is TGTGCCAGCAGCTTAAGAGGCACCCAGACCCTGTTTTTT.

DNA of the CDR3: TGTGCCAGCTGGGGGGACGGCACCTCCTACGAGCAGTACTTC. The encoded protein is CASWGDGTSYEQYF. The V call is TRBV27, the J call TRBJ2-7; tentative D call: TRBD2 (6 bases). The V end lost 8 bases, the J end lost 0 bases, and 14 bases lay between the germline ends. The CDR3 runs to 14 residues. Germline CDR1 MNHEY, CDR2 SMNVEV (reference sequence).